This T cell receptor (beta chain) was captured in a study of T cell clones after liver transplantation. Study-wide context: TCRbeta sequencing after a pre-transplant mixed lymphocyte reaction identified graft-donor-reactive clones, later tracked in post-transplant blood. Apart from a few HCV-positive recipients, transplants were for non-autoimmune, non-viral reasons.

Unstimulated PBMCs were sorted into CD3+CD4+ and CD3+CD8+ populations. The method was immunoSEQ multiplex PCR; TCRdb's version includes in-frame clones alone and lacks a portion of them. The profile shows roughly 18,000 clones, around 89% of them singletons. The sample was CD8+ T cells from blood, taken 45 to 46 months after liver transplant. This sequence originates from a human patient who received a liver transplant. Certain T cells may be donor cells from the graft.

The CDR3, as DNA: TGTGCCAGCAGCCCAATGGGACAGGGGGGTGAAAAACTGTTTTTT. Encoded protein: CASSPMGQGGEKLFF. V usage is TRBV7-6 and J usage is TRBJ1-4; 11 positions match TRBD1. The CDR3 runs 15 residues. CDR1 and CDR2 (germline): SGHVS, FNYEAQ. Trimming at V came to 5 bases and at J to 7 bases, leaving 6 bases not matched to a gene.